A selection of T cell receptor beta chains follows, all from one sample in a study of T-cell reconstitution after alpha-beta-depleted transplantation in children. TCRdb independently ran MiXCR on the PCR reads; one entry per CDR3 protein. The repertoire holds 450,000 to 600,000 distinct CDR3 sequences, with roughly a tenth as singletons. The source material was PBMCs, sampled before TCRalphabeta/CD19-depleted stem cell transplant. The receptors stem from a child under 10 years old with inherited bone marrow failure, due to receive a stem cell transplant. Each CDR3 is given with its conserved first and last residue. The order of the fields is J gene, D gene, V gene, clone size, CDR3 protein, CDR3 DNA. A D gene is named only where the DNA matches it firmly. Clone sizes are given selectively: once, few, many, or a class where the clone is expanded.

TRBJ2-3	-	TRBV3-1	many	CASSHPARGRGDTQYF	TGTGCCAGCAGCCACCCCGCTAGGGGGCGGGGAGATACGCAGTATTTT
TRBJ2-1	-	TRBV5-1	many	CASSLSPGDNEQFF	TGCGCCAGCAGCTTGAGTCCAGGGGACAATGAGCAGTTCTTC
TRBJ2-5	-	TRBV6-1	-	CASSHALGQETQYF	TGTGCCAGCAGCCACGCCTTGGGCCAGGAGACCCAGTACTTC
TRBJ2-1	-	TRBV4-3	many	CASSLQPNSYNEQFF	TGCGCCAGCAGTCTTCAACCCAACTCCTACAATGAGCAGTTCTTC
TRBJ2-5	-	TRBV20-1	few	CSARDGAARETQYF	TGCAGTGCTAGAGATGGAGCGGCCCGGGAGACCCAGTACTTC
TRBJ2-3	-	TRBV7-9	many	CASSWGPDTQYF	TGTGCCAGCAGCTGGGGACCGGATACGCAGTATTTT
TRBJ1-5	-	TRBV20-1	few	CSAKIGGYSNQPQHF	TGCAGTGCAAAGATAGGGGGATATAGCAATCAGCCCCAGCATTTT
TRBJ1-4	-	TRBV4-2	many	CASSLGWRRGEKLFF	TGTGCCAGCAGCCTTGGGTGGAGACGGGGAGAAAAACTGTTTTTT
TRBJ2-7	TRBD2	TRBV19	few	CASSPLAGDINEQYF	TGTGCCAGTAGTCCCTTAGCGGGAGATATCAACGAGCAGTACTTC
TRBJ2-2	-	TRBV19	few	CASREVPSAGELFF	TGTGCCAGTAGGGAAGTACCGTCCGCCGGGGAGCTGTTTTTT
TRBJ2-1	TRBD2	TRBV20-1	few	CSASGRLGSYNEQFF	TGCAGTGCTAGCGGGAGGCTGGGCTCCTACAATGAGCAGTTCTTC
TRBJ2-7	-	TRBV20-1	many	CSARDGATPSYEQYF	TGCAGTGCTAGGGATGGGGCGACCCCCTCCTACGAGCAGTACTTC
TRBJ1-2	-	TRBV29-1	-	CSVLRGSYGYTF	TGCAGCGTCCTCAGGGGTAGCTATGGCTACACCTTC
TRBJ2-3	TRBD2	TRBV12-3/TRBV12-4	-	CASSLGRGRAGTDTQYF	TGTGCCAGCAGTTTAGGCCGCGGGAGGGCAGGGACAGATACGCAGTATTTT
TRBJ2-2	-	TRBV2	many	CASVPQSNTGELFF	TGTGCCAGCGTCCCACAGTCGAACACCGGGGAGCTGTTTTTT
TRBJ2-1	TRBD2	TRBV9	many	CASSSGRGVWIEQFF	TGTGCCAGCAGTAGCGGGCGGGGGGTCTGGATTGAGCAGTTCTTC
TRBJ2-3	-	TRBV14	many	CASSLGLSDTQYF	TGTGCCAGCAGCCTAGGGTTGAGCGATACGCAGTATTTT
TRBJ2-7	-	TRBV7-9	few	CASSLALEYYEQYF	TGTGCCAGCAGCTTAGCCCTCGAATACTACGAGCAGTACTTC
TRBJ2-7	-	TRBV27	-	CASSFLGAYEQYF	TGTGCCAGCAGTTTCCTCGGGGCTTACGAGCAGTACTTC
TRBJ2-5	-	TRBV9	many	CASSVRAGQETQYF	TGTGCCAGCAGCGTACGGGCAGGACAAGAGACCCAGTACTTC
TRBJ1-6	-	TRBV28	many	CASSLNPRHSPLHF	TGTGCCAGCAGTTTAAACCCACGACACTCACCCCTCCACTTT
TRBJ2-5	-	TRBV18	many	CASSLQTAQETQYF	TGTGCCAGCTCACTCCAGACAGCACAAGAGACCCAGTACTTC
TRBJ2-2	-	TRBV5-1	many	CASTRGLNTGELFF	TGCGCCAGCACCCGAGGACTGAACACCGGGGAGCTGTTTTTT
TRBJ2-7	TRBD1	TRBV7-8	many	CASSPTGTGVEEQYF	TGTGCCAGCAGCCCAACCGGGACAGGGGTCGAGGAGCAGTACTTC
TRBJ2-7	TRBD1	TRBV29-1	many	CSVYRGCEQYF	TGCAGCGTTTACAGGGGATGCGAGCAGTACTTC
TRBJ2-5	-	TRBV23-1	-	CASSQRAQETQYF	TGCGCCAGCAGTCAAAGAGCCCAAGAGACCCAGTACTTC
TRBJ1-6	-	TRBV4-1	-	CASSQDLPRGNSPLHF	TGCGCCAGCAGCCAAGATCTTCCCAGGGGTAATTCACCCCTCCACTTT
TRBJ2-2	-	TRBV6-2/TRBV6-3	many	CASSYSRYTGQLFF	TGTGCCAGCAGTTACTCAAGGTACACCGGGCAGCTGTTTTTT
TRBJ2-1	TRBD1	TRBV28	many	CASSYRGSNEQFF	TGTGCCAGCAGTTACAGGGGGAGCAATGAGCAGTTCTTC
TRBJ1-5	-	TRBV29-1	many	CSVWDTGNNQPQHF	TGCAGCGTATGGGATACAGGGAACAATCAGCCCCAGCATTTT
TRBJ2-1	TRBD2	TRBV12-3/TRBV12-4	many	CASSLPGLAGINEQFF	TGTGCCAGCAGCTTACCGGGACTAGCGGGAATCAATGAGCAGTTCTTC
TRBJ2-2	TRBD2	TRBV12-3/TRBV12-4	few	CASSLRGDGELFF	TGTGCCAGCAGTTTACGGGGGGACGGGGAGCTGTTTTTT
TRBJ2-7	-	TRBV7-9	many	CASVPPGSYEQYF	TGTGCCAGCGTCCCCCCAGGCTCCTACGAGCAGTACTTC
TRBJ2-1	TRBD2	TRBV10-3	many	CAISEQVGSGRGLNEQFF	TGTGCCATCAGTGAACAGGTGGGAAGCGGGAGGGGTTTGAATGAGCAGTTCTTC
TRBJ2-2	TRBD2	TRBV5-1	many	CASSLLLAGGPVGELFF	TGCGCCAGCAGCCTGCTTCTAGCGGGAGGGCCAGTCGGGGAGCTGTTTTTT
TRBJ2-7	-	TRBV25-1	many	CASSGINQAYEQYF	TGTGCCAGCAGCGGGATAAACCAAGCCTACGAGCAGTACTTC
TRBJ2-2	-	TRBV27	many	CASSLGPNPSGELFF	TGTGCCAGCAGTTTAGGCCCCAACCCCAGCGGGGAGCTGTTTTTT
TRBJ1-1	-	TRBV20-1	many	CSAPRGLNTEAFF	TGCAGTGCTCCCCGGGGCCTGAACACTGAAGCTTTCTTT
TRBJ2-5	-	TRBV20-1	many	CSARMGRETQYF	TGCAGTGCTAGGATGGGAAGAGAGACCCAGTACTTC
TRBJ2-6	-	TRBV10-3	-	CATRGGSGANVLTF	TGTGCCACCCGAGGAGGCTCTGGGGCCAACGTCCTGACTTTC